These 10 T cell receptor beta chains came from one sample sequenced in a study of T cell clonality in common variable immunodeficiency. General study points: Reportedly, TCR beta sequences from common variable immunodeficiency showed fewer deletions and N-nucleotide insertions.

Which antigens these TCRs recognize remains unknown. Sequencing was performed with immunoSEQ multiplex PCR; in TCRdb, only in-frame clones are kept and a portion is missing. This sample has 28,000 or so clones, each found more than once. The sequenced material came from peripheral blood mononuclear cells. The receptors here all came from a human donor with common variable immunodeficiency.

This clone has a handful of counts. The CDR3 goes on 3 residues after the read ends, and that part is filled in from the germline J gene. V is TRBV20-1 and J is TRBJ2-5; D gene uncertain. V lost 0 bases and J lost 1, with 9 bases in between. Germline V lookup: CDR1 DFQATT, CDR2 SNEGSKA (reference sequence). The CDR3 runs to 14 residues. CDR3: CSARDPRLQETQYF. The sequenced part of the CDR3 DNA is TGCAGTGCTAGAGATCCGCGGCTCCAAGAGACC.

This clone showed up many times. Read sequence stops 3 residues before the CDR3 end, and the germline J gene provides the missing end. The chain combines TRBV3-1 (or the pseudogene TRBV3-2) with TRBJ2-7; 7 bases map to TRBD1. There are 14 residues in the CDR3. Germline lookup yields CDR1 LGHDT and CDR2 YNNKEL (reference sequence). The J segment lost 0 bases and the V segment lost 4 bases, leaving 3 bases of the junction unmatched. The part of the CDR3 DNA that was read is TGTGCCAGCAGCCGGACAGGTAGCTCCTACGAG. The encoded protein is CASSRTGSSYE. The whole CDR3 region reads CASSRTGSSYEQYF.

This clone was seen more than once but under ten times. The CDR3 goes on 3 residues after the read ends, and that part is filled in from the germline J gene. Other DNA sequences of this sample code for an identical CDR3. V usage is TRBV6-2 or TRBV6-3 and J usage is TRBJ1-1; possible D gene TRBD1, 5 bases. The CDR3 contains 13 residues. Deletions cut 7 bases from V and 4 bases from J, with 13 bases between. Germline V gives CDR1 MNHEY, CDR2 SVGEGT. The CDR3 region is CASTNRGGTEAFF. Incomplete CDR3 DNA: TGTGCCAGCACCAACCGGGGGGGCACTGAA.

In its sample, this clone was seen a few times. With the read ending 3 residues before the CDR3 end, the germline J gene is used to fill in that end. The chain recombines TRBV18 with TRBJ2-7, with D maybe TRBD1 (6 bases). Trimming took 1 base from V and 3 from J, leaving 7 bases between them. The CDR3 runs 13 residues. The germline V gene has CDR1 KGHSH and CDR2 LQKENI. CDR3 amino acids: CASSPRGGYEQYF. The sequenced part of the CDR3 DNA is TGTGCCAGCTCACCACGAGGGGGCTACGAG.

There are many counts of this clone. The read comes to an end 3 residues before the CDR3 does, leaving the germline J gene to fill in the end. This chain joins TRBV4-1 and TRBJ2-2; no reliable D call. This CDR3 spans 13 amino acids. With 1 base removed from V and 6 bases from J, the gap between germline ends came to 6 bases. Germline V gene data show CDR1 as MGHRA and CDR2 as YSYEKL. CDR3 DNA, as far as it was read: TGCGCCAGCAGCCAAGTGGGCGCCGGGGAG. This translates into CASSQVGAGE. The full CDR3 reads CASSQVGAGELFF.

This clone was recorded a few times. The read terminates 3 residues ahead of where the CDR3 ends, so the germline J gene completes it. The chain couples TRBV7-9 to TRBJ1-4; 9 bases fit TRBD1. V trimming: 5 bases; J trimming: 5 bases; junction bases outside the gene matches: 6. The CDR3 has 15 amino acids. Germline CDR1 is SEHNR and CDR2 is FQNEAQ (reference sequence). CDR3: CASSPGQGSNEKLFF. CDR3 bases read: TGTGCCAGCAGCCCAGGACAGGGGTCAAATGAAAAA.

This clone was seen more than once but under ten times. The sequenced part of the CDR3 DNA is TGTGCCAGCTCTTACAGGATAGGCGACTATGGC. Translating gives CASSYRIGDYG. The complete CDR3 reads CASSYRIGDYGYTF. This chain connects TRBV19 to TRBJ1-2, with a possible D match to TRBD1 (5 bases). The read gets to within 3 residues of the CDR3 end, and the germline J gene fills in the rest. Germline V gene sequence: CDR1 LNHDA, CDR2 SQIVND (reference sequence). This CDR3 comprises 14 residues. Trimming took off 9 bases at V and 3 bases at J, with 17 bases between the two ends.

Comments on this clone: The read terminates 3 residues before the CDR3 end, so the remaining end is supplied by the germline J gene. Other DNA sequences within the sample encode an identical CDR3. V gene TRBV5-1 combines with J gene TRBJ1-6; D is possibly TRBD1 (5 bases). CDR1 is SGHRS, CDR2 YFSETQ, per germline. The CDR3 loop spans 15 amino acids. Trimming removed 0 bases at V and 10 bases at J, with 14 bases between. The CDR3 DNA, read in part, is TGCGCCAGCAGCTTGGATCGCGGGGCTGGGTCACCC. It specifies CASSLDRGAGSP. The whole CDR3 protein reads CASSLDRGAGSPLHF.

This clone was detected ten times or more. Incomplete CDR3 DNA: TGTGCCAGCAGCGTGACTAACACCGGGGAG. Translation gives CASSVTNTGE. The whole CDR3 sequence reads CASSVTNTGELFF. The chain recombines TRBV5-4 with TRBJ2-2; D is undetermined. The missing CDR3 end, 3 residues past where the read stops, is filled in from the germline J gene. V was pared by 4 bases and J by 2 bases, with 6 bases between. The germline V gene encodes CDR1 SGHNT and CDR2 YYREEE (reference sequence). This CDR3 is 13 amino acids long.

For this clone: The observed sequence ends 3 residues before the CDR3 terminus, with the missing tail filled in from the germline J gene. J is TRBJ2-7 and V is TRBV13; TRBD1 is a possible D gene (5 bases). In germline, CDR1 is PRHDT, CDR2 FYEKMQ (reference sequence). The CDR3 covers 17 residues. V shed 3 bases and J shed 2 bases, with 20 bases lying between them. CDR3 DNA, as far as it was read: TGTGCCAGCAGCTTGGGGTTTGGGGCAGGCCATCCCTACGAG. Translating gives CASSLGFGAGHPYE. In full, the CDR3 is CASSLGFGAGHPYEQYF.